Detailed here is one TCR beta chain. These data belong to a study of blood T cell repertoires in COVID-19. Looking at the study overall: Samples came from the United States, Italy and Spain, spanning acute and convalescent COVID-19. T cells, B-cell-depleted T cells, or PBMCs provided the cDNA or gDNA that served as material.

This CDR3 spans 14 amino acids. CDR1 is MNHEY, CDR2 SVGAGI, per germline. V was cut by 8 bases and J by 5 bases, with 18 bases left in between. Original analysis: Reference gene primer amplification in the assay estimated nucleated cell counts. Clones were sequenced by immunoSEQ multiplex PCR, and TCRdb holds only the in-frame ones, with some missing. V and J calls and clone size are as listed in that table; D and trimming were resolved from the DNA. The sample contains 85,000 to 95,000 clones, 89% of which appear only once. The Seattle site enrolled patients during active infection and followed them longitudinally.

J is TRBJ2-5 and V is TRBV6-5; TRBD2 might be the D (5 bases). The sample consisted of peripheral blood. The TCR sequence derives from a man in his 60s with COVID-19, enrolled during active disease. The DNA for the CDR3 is TGTGCCAGCCCCTCGGGGTTGTCGTGGGAGACCCAGTACTTC. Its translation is CASPSGLSWETQYF.